This T cell receptor beta chain comes out of a study of regulatory T cells in long-lasting Graves disease. Specified time point: persistent/refractory GD, antithyroid drugs over 5 years with positive TRAb. PBMC RNA was the source of the TCR library. Staff took approximately 8.7 milliliters of peripheral blood and put it into EDTA tubes. Study-level findings and limits: When disease was persistent, TRBV28, TRBJ1-2 and TRBJ2-5 were the favored segments.

This clonotype was picked up many times. The target antigen is unknown. Both iRepertoire HTBI primers and Arm-PCR of CDR3 regions were used to build the TCR beta libraries. MiXCR, applied by TCRdb to the multiplex PCR reads, yields one record per CDR3 protein. Here the sample spans a few hundred thousand distinct CDR3 sequences, 20% to 25% being singletons. The ends lost 4 bases at V and 7 bases at J; junction bases unmatched: 11. The CDR3 covers 16 residues. CDR1 is SGHTA and CDR2 is FQGNSA in the germline V gene. This chain uses TRBV7-2 with TRBJ1-4; TRBD1 matches at 8 bases. The specimen was peripheral blood mononuclear cells (PBMCs), collected when the disease was refractory, from a patient treated with antithyroid drugs. The receptor's source is a female donor with Graves disease. CDR3 coding DNA: TGTGCCAGCAGCTCTCAACGGACAGGGAGAAGTGAAAAACTGTTTTTT. It yields the protein CASSSQRTGRSEKLFF.